Presented here are 27 T cell receptor beta chains from one specimen sequenced in a study of OX40 agonist ivuxolimab in advanced cancers. The data were produced by immunoSEQ multiplex PCR, yet TCRdb's version contains in-frame clones alone and is incomplete. The sample lists tens of thousands of clones; roughly 87% were seen once. Sequences were derived from CD4+ or CD8+ T cells sorted from blood, sampled in a trial of the OX40 agonist ivuxolimab. The receptors were sampled from an adult with an advanced solid tumor such as melanoma, head and neck, liver or kidney cancer.

The chain is built from TRBV5-1 and TRBJ2-7; D is perhaps TRBD2 (5 bases). Trimming took off 3 bases at V and 3 bases at J, with 16 bases between the two ends. The CDR3 runs 15 residues. The germline V gene has CDR1 SGHRS and CDR2 YFSETQ. The CDR3 region has the DNA TGCGCCAGCAGCTCCTGGGGTGAGGGTCTCTACGAGCAGTACTTC. It encodes CASSSWGEGLYEQYF.

This sequence joins TRBV28 and TRBJ1-1; D gene unclear. CDR3 length: 15 residues. Per the germline V gene, CDR1 is MDHEN and CDR2 is SYDVKM. With 2 bases removed from V and 0 bases from J, the gap between germline ends came to 10 bases. The CDR3 protein is CASSLPGTLNTEAFF. CDR3 nucleotides: TGTGCCAGCAGTTTACCGGGAACCTTGAACACTGAAGCTTTCTTT.

The chain links TRBV7-9 to TRBJ2-5, with D possibly being TRBD1 (6 bases). The CDR3 loop spans 14 amino acids. The V end was cut by 5 bases, the J end by 2 bases, with 12 bases between. CDR1 is SEHNR, CDR2 FQNEAQ, per germline (reference sequence). CDR3 nucleotides: TGTGCCAGCAGCCAGACAGGAGTGCAAGAGACCCAGTACTTC. It is translated as CASSQTGVQETQYF.

The chain recombines TRBV5-4 with TRBJ2-5; either TRBD1 or TRBD2 may supply D (6 bases each). Germline V lookup: CDR1 SGHNT, CDR2 YYREEE (reference sequence). This CDR3 spans 17 amino acids. The V gene lost 4 bases and the J gene lost 4 bases, with 23 bases spanning the gap. The CDR3 bases are TGTGCCAGCAGCGCCGGGGGCGGAGGTTGGAAGCTAGAGACCCAGTACTTC. Translation: CASSAGGGGWKLETQYF.

The chain employs TRBV5-1 and TRBJ1-1; a weak D match, TRBD1 (5 bases). With 0 bases removed from V and 1 base from J, the gap between germline ends came to 7 bases. The V gene's germline CDR1 is SGHRS and CDR2 YFSETQ. The CDR3 sequence is 14 residues long. In DNA form, the CDR3 reads TGCGCCAGCAGCTTGGCCGGGGGGAACACTGAAGCTTTCTTT. This translates into CASSLAGGNTEAFF.

This clone occurred once. This chain links TRBV9 with TRBJ1-5; 9 bases match TRBD1. In germline, CDR1 is SGDLS, CDR2 YYNGEE. V dropped 3 bases and J dropped 7; count of bases not matched to a gene: 5. The CDR3 extends over 14 amino acids. This chain's CDR3 is CASSGTGVYQPQHF. The DNA of the CDR3 is TGTGCCAGCAGCGGGACAGGGGTTTACCAGCCCCAGCATTTT.

This clone has just one count. The CDR3 loop is CAGRTGSSYEQYF. CDR3 coding DNA: TGTGCCGGACGGACAGGGAGCTCCTACGAGCAGTACTTC. This rearrangement joins TRBV2 to TRBJ2-7; 8 nucleotides match TRBD1. CDR1 is SNHLY and CDR2 is FYNNEI in the germline V gene. This CDR3 is 13 amino acids long. J gave up 0 bases and V 11 bases, and 6 bases lay outside the gene matches.

The gene calls are TRBV29-1 and TRBJ2-3, with no clear D. V lost 4 bases to trimming and J lost 0 bases, with 8 bases between them. The length of the CDR3 is 13 residues. CDR1 SQVTM and CDR2 ANQGSEA come from the germline V gene. The CDR3 is CSVVTTSTDTQYF. The CDR3 DNA follows: TGCAGCGTTGTGACAACTAGCACAGATACGCAGTATTTT.

The V gene is TRBV6-6, the J gene TRBJ1-1; no clear D gene. Germline lookup yields CDR1 MNHNY and CDR2 SVGAGI (reference sequence). The CDR3 runs to 12 residues. The V gene lost 1 base and the J gene lost 7 bases, with 7 bases spanning the gap. The CDR3 loop is CASSYWFDEAFF. In nucleotides, the CDR3 is TGTGCCAGCAGTTACTGGTTCGATGAAGCTTTCTTT.

This clone has just one count. The DNA for the CDR3 is TGCGCCAGCAGCTTGGCCACAGTCTCCTATGGCTACACCTTC. Translation: CASSLATVSYGYTF. The chain joins TRBV5-1 to TRBJ1-2, with no clear D. The germline gives CDR1 SGHRS, CDR2 YFSETQ. V was pared by 0 bases and J by 4 bases, with 10 bases between. The CDR3 sequence is 14 residues long.

This clone has a handful of counts. This chain uses TRBV30 with TRBJ1-6, with D possibly TRBD1 on 6 matching bases. Germline V gene sequence: CDR1 GTSNPN, CDR2 SVGIG (reference sequence). This CDR3 is 13 amino acids long. V lost 2 bases and J 10 bases, leaving 12 bases between the germline ends. CDR3: CAWSHRDDSPLHF. DNA for the CDR3: TGTGCCTGGAGTCACAGGGATGACTCACCCCTCCACTTT.

The chain joins TRBV6-1 to TRBJ1-1; 9 bases agree with TRBD1. The CDR3 extends over 15 amino acids. The V gene end was trimmed by 8 bases and the J gene end by 3 bases; junction bases not matched to a gene: 10. The V gene's germline CDR1 is MNHNS and CDR2 SASEGT. Here the CDR3 reads CASGGWNRGHTEAFF. CDR3 in DNA: TGTGCCAGCGGGGGATGGAACAGGGGGCACACTGAAGCTTTCTTT.

This chain uses TRBV7-2 with TRBJ2-7; possible D gene TRBD1, 6 bases. Per the germline V gene, CDR1 is SGHTA and CDR2 is FQGNSA. This CDR3 is 13 amino acids long. Trimming removed 5 bases from V and 2 bases from J, with 10 bases in between. The CDR3 DNA reads TGTGCCAGCAGCCATGGACAGACCTACGAGCAGTACTTC. This sequence encodes CASSHGQTYEQYF.

This clone was observed a single time. The chain carries TRBV6-1 and TRBJ2-7; D possibly corresponds to TRBD1 (5 bases). CDR1 and CDR2 from the germline V gene are MNHNS and SASEGT. V lost 2 bases, J lost 3 bases, and 14 bases lay in between. The CDR3 totals 15 residues. The CDR3 protein is CASSERSGRDYEQYF. Here the CDR3 DNA reads TGTGCCAGCAGTGAACGGTCGGGCAGGGACTACGAGCAGTACTTC.

This sequence joins TRBV18 and TRBJ1-1, with a possible D match to TRBD1 (6 bases). The CDR3 loop spans 16 amino acids. The germline gives CDR1 KGHSH, CDR2 LQKENI. V was clipped by 2 bases and J by 0 bases, with 13 bases between them. The CDR3 coding sequence is TGTGCCAGCTCACCAGGGGGAAACAGGGTGAACACTGAAGCTTTCTTT. Translating gives CASSPGGNRVNTEAFF.

This chain connects TRBV20-1 to TRBJ1-1, with no clear D. V lost 5 bases and J lost 10, with 11 bases in between. CDR3 length: 10 amino acids. In germline, CDR1 is DFQATT, CDR2 SNEGSKA (reference sequence). CDR3 sequence: CSAADAVAFF. The CDR3 bases are TGCAGTGCTGCTGACGCGGTAGCTTTCTTT.

The V call is TRBV27, the J call TRBJ2-1; 9 bases align to TRBD1. Losses at the gene ends were 5 bases for V and 2 bases for J; bases not matched to a gene: 16. CDR3 size: 19 residues. Germline CDR1 MNHEY, CDR2 SMNVEV (reference sequence). The CDR3 nucleotides are TGTGCCAGCAGTACCCTTGGACAGGGGACACAAAAAACCTACAATGAGCAGTTCTTC. Its protein is CASSTLGQGTQKTYNEQFF.

The chain is built from TRBV30 and TRBJ2-2; possible D gene TRBD1, 5 bases. Germline-derived CDR1 and CDR2 are GTSNPN and SVGIG (reference sequence). The CDR3 covers 16 residues. Trimming took off 5 bases at V and 5 bases at J, with 21 bases between the two ends. CDR3 protein: CAWSRFGQGGTGELFF. CDR3 coding DNA: TGTGCCTGGTCCCGTTTCGGGCAGGGTGGGACCGGGGAGCTGTTTTTT.

The CDR3 region is CASSYQQGPTDTQYF. CDR3 in DNA: TGTGCCAGCAGTTATCAACAGGGACCCACAGATACGCAGTATTTT. The chain employs TRBV6-5 and TRBJ2-3; D may be TRBD1 (6 bases). Between the trimmed V and J ends, which lost 3 bases and 2 bases, there was a span of 12 bases. The CDR3 loop spans 15 amino acids. Germline loops: CDR1 MNHEY, CDR2 SVGAGI.

V gene TRBV21-1 combines with J gene TRBJ1-5; TRBD1 is the table's D call, not checked against the DNA. TRBV21-1 is a listed pseudogene. This CDR3 has 14 residues. CDR3 sequence reads: CASSSGGDNQPQHF. The CDR3 DNA reads as TGTGCCAGCAGTTCAGGGGGCGACAATCAGCCCCAGCATTTT.

V gene TRBV4-3 combines with J gene TRBJ1-4; 8 positions match TRBD1. V lost 5 bases and J lost 5; bases outside the gene matches: 4. Germline V gene lookup returns CDR1 LGHNA and CDR2 YSLEER. This CDR3 is 14 amino acids long. Here the CDR3 DNA reads TGCGCCAGCAGCGGGCGGACAGGGAATGAAAAACTGTTTTTT. Translating gives CASSGRTGNEKLFF.

This clone was seen a single time. The chain is built from TRBV5-1 and TRBJ2-2, with a possible D match to TRBD2 (5 bases). Germline-derived CDR1 and CDR2 are SGHRS and YFSETQ. V lost 0 bases, J lost 7 bases, and 10 bases lay in between. The CDR3 is 14 amino acids. This chain's CDR3 is CASSLVGDDGELFF. CDR3 sequence (DNA): TGCGCCAGCAGCTTGGTCGGGGATGACGGGGAGCTGTTTTTT.

J is TRBJ2-2 and V is TRBV4-1, with 9 bases lining up with TRBD2. Germline CDR1 is MGHRA and CDR2 is YSYEKL. The CDR3 consists of 18 residues. Trimming took 4 bases from V and 5 from J; bases not matched to a gene: 14. Here the CDR3 DNA reads TGCGCCAGCAGCCTCCTTGGCGCGGGGGGGAGAAAAACCGGGGAGCTGTTTTTT. Translating it yields CASSLLGAGGRKTGELFF.

The chain uses TRBV5-5 and TRBJ1-1; 7 bases are shared with TRBD1. Germline values: CDR1 SGHKS, CDR2 YYEKEE (reference sequence). This CDR3 comprises 15 residues. The ends lost 5 bases at V and 5 bases at J; junction bases unmatched: 12. The CDR3 loop reads CASSLMRGQGTEAFF. The CDR3 nucleotides are TGTGCCAGCAGTCTCATGAGGGGGCAAGGGACTGAAGCTTTCTTT. The full variable domain, rest sourced from reference TRBV5-5 and TRBJ1-1, is DAGVTQSPTHLIKTRGQQVTLRCSPISGHKSVSWYQQVLGQGPQFIFQYYEKEERGRGNFPDRFSARQFPNYSSELNVNALLLGDSALYLCASSLMRGQGTEAFFGQGTRLTVV.

This chain connects TRBV19 to TRBJ1-1, with TRBD1 as a possible D gene (5 bases). There are 16 residues in the CDR3. V was cut by 10 bases and J by 4 bases, with 25 bases left in between. Germline CDR1 reads LNHDA; CDR2 reads SQIVND (reference sequence). CDR3 bases: TGTGCCACCTCAACCCCGGACACCCCGAGGGGCACTGAAGCTTTCTTT. Translation gives CATSTPDTPRGTEAFF.

The rearrangement joins TRBV6-6 to TRBJ1-2; D ambiguous. V lost 5 bases and J lost 5, with 9 bases in between. This CDR3 comprises 12 residues. Germline assignment: CDR1 MNHNY and CDR2 SVGAGI (reference sequence). The CDR3 reads CASSPIRYGYTF. DNA for the CDR3: TGTGCCAGCAGTCCCATTAGGTATGGCTACACCTTC.

The chain employs TRBV11-3 and TRBJ2-1; 8 bases are a match to TRBD2. Germline loops: CDR1 SGHNT, CDR2 YENEEA. Trimming cost V 4 bases and J 9 bases; bases outside gene matches: 8. The CDR3 has 14 amino acids. CDR3 DNA sequence: TGTGCCAGCAGCTCCAGCGGGAGATTTGGTGAGCAGTTCTTC. Its translation: CASSSSGRFGEQFF.